This entry describes one TCR beta chain. In the authors' methods: Amplifying reference gene primers gave estimates of nucleated cell counts. Sequencing was performed with immunoSEQ multiplex PCR; in TCRdb, only in-frame clones are kept and a portion is missing. V, J and clone size are taken as reported in that table, and D and trimming were inferred from the DNA itself. The data hold about 370,000 clones, with about 89% observed a single time. With V trimmed by 6 bases and J by 4 bases, 8 bases remained unmatched. The CDR3 covers 14 residues. The V gene's germline CDR1 is MNHEY and CDR2 SVGAGI. These data come from a study of blood T cell repertoires in COVID-19. On the study more broadly: The United States, Italy and Spain supplied acute and convalescent COVID-19 samples. In each case, the material was cDNA or gDNA derived from T cells, B-cell-depleted T cells, or PBMCs.

V usage is TRBV6-5 and J usage is TRBJ2-5, with 7 bases identical to TRBD1. This TCR was sampled from a woman aged 40 to 49 who had been exposed to COVID-19. Sequencing was done on a sample of PBMCs or T cells enriched from blood (not recorded which). This CDR3 is CASRTRTGIETQYF. The CDR3 DNA reads TGTGCCAGCAGAACGAGGACAGGCATAGAGACCCAGTACTTC.